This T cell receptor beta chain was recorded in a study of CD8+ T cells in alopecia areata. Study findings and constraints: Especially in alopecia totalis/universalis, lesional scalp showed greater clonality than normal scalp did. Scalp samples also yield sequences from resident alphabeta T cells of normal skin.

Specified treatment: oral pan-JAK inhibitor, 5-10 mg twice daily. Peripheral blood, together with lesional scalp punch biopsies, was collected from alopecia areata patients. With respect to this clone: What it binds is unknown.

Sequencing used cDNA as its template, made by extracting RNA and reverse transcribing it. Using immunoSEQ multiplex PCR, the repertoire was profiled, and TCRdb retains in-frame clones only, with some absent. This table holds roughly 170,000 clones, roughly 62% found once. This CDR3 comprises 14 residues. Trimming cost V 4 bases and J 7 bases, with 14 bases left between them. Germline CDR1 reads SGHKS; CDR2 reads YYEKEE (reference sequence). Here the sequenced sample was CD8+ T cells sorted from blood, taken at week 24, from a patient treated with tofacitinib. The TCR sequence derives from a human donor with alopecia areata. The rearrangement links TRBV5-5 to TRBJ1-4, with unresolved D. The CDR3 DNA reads TGTGCCAGCAGCCTAGAATTCATCGGTGAAAAACTGTTTTTT. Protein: CASSLEFIGEKLFF.